The clone carrying this T cell receptor (beta chain) was observed many times. These data originate in a study of T cells in Graves' hyperthyroidism and ophthalmopathy. PBMCs stemmed from under 11 ml fresh peripheral blood. This CDR3 region has 14 residues. V lost 1 base to trimming and J lost 3 bases, with 10 bases between them. CDR1 and CDR2 from the germline V gene are PRHDT and FYEKMQ (reference sequence). Amplification targeted TCR beta CDR3 regions from RNA transcripts. A first-round RT-PCR of the TCR CDR3 used the HTBI primer set. Via MiXCR, TCRdb re-called the multiplex PCR reads, giving one row per CDR3 protein. The sample yields 350,000 to 500,000 distinct CDR3 sequences, roughly 15% seen once.

The sample comprised blood. The receptor's source is a woman under 30 with Graves' hyperthyroidism. The chain links TRBV13 to TRBJ2-7; D is perhaps TRBD1 (6 bases). DNA of the CDR3: TGTGCCAGCAGCTTAGAGATCAGGGGCTACGAGCAGTACTTC. Translating gives CASSLEIRGYEQYF.